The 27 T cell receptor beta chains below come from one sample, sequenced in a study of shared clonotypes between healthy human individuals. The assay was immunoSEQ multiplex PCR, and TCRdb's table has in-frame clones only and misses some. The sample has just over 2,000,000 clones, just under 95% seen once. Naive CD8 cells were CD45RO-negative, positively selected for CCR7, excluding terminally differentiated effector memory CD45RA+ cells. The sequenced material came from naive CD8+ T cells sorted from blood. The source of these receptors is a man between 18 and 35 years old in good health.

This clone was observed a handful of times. This CDR3 is CASSIGTGLGEKLFF. The CDR3 coding sequence is TGTGCCAGCAGTATCGGGACAGGGTTGGGTGAAAAACTGTTTTTT. The chain has TRBV27 and TRBJ1-4; 9 nucleotides match TRBD1. The CDR3 sequence is 15 residues long. Trimming cost V 5 bases and J 7 bases; bases outside gene matches: 8. Germline V gene data show CDR1 as MNHEY and CDR2 as SMNVEV (reference sequence).

The CDR3 DNA sequence: TGTGCCAGCAGCTCCCCTAGCACAGATACGCAGTATTTT. Translation: CASSSPSTDTQYF. V is TRBV13 and J is TRBJ2-3; the D is unclear. The CDR3 contains 13 residues. Per germline, CDR1 PRHDT and CDR2 FYEKMQ (reference sequence). V lost 4 bases to trimming and J lost 0 bases, with 5 bases between them.

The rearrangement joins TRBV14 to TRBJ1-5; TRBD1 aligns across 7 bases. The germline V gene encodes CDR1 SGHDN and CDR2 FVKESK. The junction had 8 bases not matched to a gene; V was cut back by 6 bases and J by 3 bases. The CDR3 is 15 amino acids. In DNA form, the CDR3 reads TGTGCCAGCAGATCTCGACAGGGTTTCAATCAGCCCCAGCATTTT. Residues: CASRSRQGFNQPQHF.

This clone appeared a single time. Here the CDR3 reads CSVEAGTGADTQYF. The CDR3 DNA is TGCAGCGTTGAAGCCGGGACAGGGGCAGATACGCAGTATTTT. The chain uses TRBV29-1 and TRBJ2-3; TRBD1 aligns across 10 bases. Germline V gene data show CDR1 as SQVTM and CDR2 as ANQGSEA. The V gene end was trimmed by 1 base and the J gene end by 4 bases; junction bases not matched to a gene: 2. This CDR3 has 14 residues.

CDR3 bases: TGTGCCAGCAGCAATCGACTAGAGGGGTTTAGTGAGCAGTTCTTC. It yields the protein CASSNRLEGFSEQFF. This rearrangement joins TRBV7-8 to TRBJ2-1; the D gene is possibly TRBD2 (6 bases). V lost 5 bases and J 9 bases, leaving 20 bases between the germline ends. CDR1 SGHVS and CDR2 FQNEAQ come from the germline V gene. The CDR3 is made up of 15 amino acids.

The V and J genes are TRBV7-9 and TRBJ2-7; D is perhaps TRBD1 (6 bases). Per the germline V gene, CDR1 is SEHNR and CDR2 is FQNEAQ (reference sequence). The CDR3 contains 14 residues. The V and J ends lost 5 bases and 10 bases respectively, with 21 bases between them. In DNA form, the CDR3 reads TGTGCCAGCAGCCCCAGTAGGACAGCGATACACCAGTACTTC. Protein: CASSPSRTAIHQYF.

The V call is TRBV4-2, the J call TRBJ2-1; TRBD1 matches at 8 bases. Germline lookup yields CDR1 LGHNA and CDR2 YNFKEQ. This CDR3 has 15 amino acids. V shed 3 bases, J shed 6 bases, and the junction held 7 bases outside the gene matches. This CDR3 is CASSHDGTGPNEQFF. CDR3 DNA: TGTGCCAGCAGCCACGACGGGACAGGCCCCAATGAGCAGTTCTTC.

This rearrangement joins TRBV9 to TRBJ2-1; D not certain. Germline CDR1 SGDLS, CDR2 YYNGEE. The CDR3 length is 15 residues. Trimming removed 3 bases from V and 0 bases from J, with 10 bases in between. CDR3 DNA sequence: TGTGCCAGCAGCGGGGAACTTCTCTCCTACAATGAGCAGTTCTTC. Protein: CASSGELLSYNEQFF. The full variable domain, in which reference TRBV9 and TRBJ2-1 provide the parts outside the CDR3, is DSGVTQTPKHLITATGQRVTLRCSPRSGDLSVYWYQQSLDQGLQFLIQYYNGEERAKGNILERFSAQQFPDLHSELNLSSLELGDSALYFCASSGELLSYNEQFFGPGTRLTVL.

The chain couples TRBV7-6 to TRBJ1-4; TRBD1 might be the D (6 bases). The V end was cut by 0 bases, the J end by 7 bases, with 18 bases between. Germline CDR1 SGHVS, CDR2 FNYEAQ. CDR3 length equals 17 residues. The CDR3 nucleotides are TGTGCCAGCAGCTTAGCGTCGACGGGACACGGACCTGAAAAACTGTTTTTT. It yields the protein CASSLASTGHGPEKLFF.

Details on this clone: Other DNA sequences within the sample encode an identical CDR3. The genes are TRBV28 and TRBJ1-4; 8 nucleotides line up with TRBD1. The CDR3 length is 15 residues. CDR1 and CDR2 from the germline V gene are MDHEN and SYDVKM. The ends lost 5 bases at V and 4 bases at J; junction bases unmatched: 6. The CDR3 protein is CASSPQGALNEKLFF. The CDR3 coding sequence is TGTGCCAGCAGTCCGCAGGGGGCCCTTAATGAAAAACTGTTTTTT.

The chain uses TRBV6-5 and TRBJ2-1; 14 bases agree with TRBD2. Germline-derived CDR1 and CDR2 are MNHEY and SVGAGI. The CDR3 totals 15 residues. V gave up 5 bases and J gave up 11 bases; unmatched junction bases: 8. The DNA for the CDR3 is TGTGCCAGCAGTATCACGACTAGCGGGGGGGCCAAGCAGTTCTTC. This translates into CASSITTSGGAKQFF.

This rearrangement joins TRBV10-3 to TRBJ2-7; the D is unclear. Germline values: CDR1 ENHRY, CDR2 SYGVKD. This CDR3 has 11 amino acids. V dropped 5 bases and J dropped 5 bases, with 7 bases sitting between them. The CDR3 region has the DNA TGTGCCATCAGTTACAACCACGAGCAGTACTTC. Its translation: CAISYNHEQYF.

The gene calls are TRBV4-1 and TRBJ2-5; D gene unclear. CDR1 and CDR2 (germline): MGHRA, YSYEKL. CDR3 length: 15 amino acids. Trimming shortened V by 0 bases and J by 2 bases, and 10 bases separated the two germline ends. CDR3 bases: TGCGCCAGCAGCCAAGATCTGACACCACAAGAGACCCAGTACTTC. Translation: CASSQDLTPQETQYF.

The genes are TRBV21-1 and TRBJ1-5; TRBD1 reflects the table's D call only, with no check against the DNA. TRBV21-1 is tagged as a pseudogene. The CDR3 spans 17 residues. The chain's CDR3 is CASSKGHLDRGRQPQHF. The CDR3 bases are TGTGCCAGCAGCAAAGGCCACTTAGACAGGGGAAGACAGCCCCAGCATTTT.

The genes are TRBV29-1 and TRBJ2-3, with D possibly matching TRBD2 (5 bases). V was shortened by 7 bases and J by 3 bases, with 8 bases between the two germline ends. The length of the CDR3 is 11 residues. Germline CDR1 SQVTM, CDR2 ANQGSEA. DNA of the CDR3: TGCAGCGGGGAGCGGACAGATACGCAGTATTTT. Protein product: CSGERTDTQYF.

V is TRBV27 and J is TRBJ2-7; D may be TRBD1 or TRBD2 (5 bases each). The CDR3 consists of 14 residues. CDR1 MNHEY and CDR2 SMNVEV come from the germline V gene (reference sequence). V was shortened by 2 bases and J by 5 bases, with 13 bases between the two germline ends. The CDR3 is CASSLGTTAHEQYF. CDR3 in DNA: TGTGCCAGCAGTTTAGGGACCACGGCCCACGAGCAGTACTTC.

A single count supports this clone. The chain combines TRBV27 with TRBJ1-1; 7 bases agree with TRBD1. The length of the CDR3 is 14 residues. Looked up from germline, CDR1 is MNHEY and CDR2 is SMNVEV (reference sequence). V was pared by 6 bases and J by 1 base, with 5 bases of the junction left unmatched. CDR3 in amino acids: CASRTGAGNTEAFF. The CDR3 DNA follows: TGTGCCAGCAGAACAGGGGCTGGGAACACTGAAGCTTTCTTT.

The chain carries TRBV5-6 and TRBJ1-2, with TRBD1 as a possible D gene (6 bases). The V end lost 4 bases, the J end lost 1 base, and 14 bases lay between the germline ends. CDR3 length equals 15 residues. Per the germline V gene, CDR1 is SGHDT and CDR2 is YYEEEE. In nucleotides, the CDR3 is TGTGCCAGCAGCGGGGGACAAATCCTTAACTATGGCTACACCTTC. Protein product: CASSGGQILNYGYTF.

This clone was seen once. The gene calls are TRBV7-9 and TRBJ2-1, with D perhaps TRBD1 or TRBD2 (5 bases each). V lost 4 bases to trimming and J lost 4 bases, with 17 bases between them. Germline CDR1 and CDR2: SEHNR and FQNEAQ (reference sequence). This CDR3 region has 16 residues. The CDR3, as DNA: TGTGCCAGCAGCTATTCGGGGCAGGGAATATACAATGAGCAGTTCTTC. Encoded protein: CASSYSGQGIYNEQFF.

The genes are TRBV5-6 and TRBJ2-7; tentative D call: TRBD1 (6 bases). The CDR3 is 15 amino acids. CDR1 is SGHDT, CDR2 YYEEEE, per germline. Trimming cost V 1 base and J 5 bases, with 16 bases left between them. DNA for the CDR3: TGTGCCAGCAGCTTGTCGGGAACAGGGTGGGACGAGCAGTACTTC. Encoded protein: CASSLSGTGWDEQYF.

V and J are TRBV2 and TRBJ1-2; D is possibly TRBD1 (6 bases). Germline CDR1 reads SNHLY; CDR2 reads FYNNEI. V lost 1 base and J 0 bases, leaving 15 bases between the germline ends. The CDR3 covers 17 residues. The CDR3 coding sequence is TGTGCCAGCAGTGAAGGGGCTTGGACAGCTGCTAACTATGGCTACACCTTC. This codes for CASSEGAWTAANYGYTF.

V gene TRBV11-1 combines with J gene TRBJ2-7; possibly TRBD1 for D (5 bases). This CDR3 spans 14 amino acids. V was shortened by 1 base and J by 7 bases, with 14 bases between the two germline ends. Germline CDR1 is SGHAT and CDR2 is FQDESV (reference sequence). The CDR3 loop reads CASSLEGPSKEQYF. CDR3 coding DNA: TGTGCCAGCAGCTTAGAGGGGCCCTCCAAGGAGCAGTACTTC.

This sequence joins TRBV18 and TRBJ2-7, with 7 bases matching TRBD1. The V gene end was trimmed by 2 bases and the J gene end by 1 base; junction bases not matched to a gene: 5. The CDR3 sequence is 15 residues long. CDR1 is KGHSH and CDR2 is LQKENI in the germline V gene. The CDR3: CASSPSETGSYEQYF. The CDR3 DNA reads TGTGCCAGCTCACCATCGGAGACAGGGTCCTACGAGCAGTACTTC.

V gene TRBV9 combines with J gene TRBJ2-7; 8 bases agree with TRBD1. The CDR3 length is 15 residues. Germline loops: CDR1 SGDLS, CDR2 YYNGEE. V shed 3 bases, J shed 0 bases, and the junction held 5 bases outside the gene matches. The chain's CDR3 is CASSEGQADSYEQYF. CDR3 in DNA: TGTGCCAGCAGCGAGGGACAGGCCGACTCCTACGAGCAGTACTTC. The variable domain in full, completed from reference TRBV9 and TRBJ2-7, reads DSGVTQTPKHLITATGQRVTLRCSPRSGDLSVYWYQQSLDQGLQFLIQYYNGEERAKGNILERFSAQQFPDLHSELNLSSLELGDSALYFCASSEGQADSYEQYFGPGTRLTVT.

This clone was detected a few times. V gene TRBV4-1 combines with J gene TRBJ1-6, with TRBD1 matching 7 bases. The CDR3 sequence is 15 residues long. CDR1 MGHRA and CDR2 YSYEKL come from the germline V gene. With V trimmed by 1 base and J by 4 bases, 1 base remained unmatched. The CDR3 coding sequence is TGCGCCAGCAGCCAAGCGGGACAGTATAATTCACCCCTCCACTTT. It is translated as CASSQAGQYNSPLHF.

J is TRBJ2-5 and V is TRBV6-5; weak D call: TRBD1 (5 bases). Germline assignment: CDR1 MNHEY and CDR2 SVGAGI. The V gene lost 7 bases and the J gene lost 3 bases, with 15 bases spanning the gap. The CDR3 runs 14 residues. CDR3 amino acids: CASTRIGHKETQYF. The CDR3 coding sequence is TGTGCCAGCACCAGAATCGGACATAAAGAGACCCAGTACTTC.

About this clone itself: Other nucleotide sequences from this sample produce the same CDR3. CDR3 coding DNA: TGTGCCAGCAGGGCAAACACTGAAGCTTTCTTT. Its translation: CASRANTEAFF. V is TRBV7-9 and J is TRBJ1-1; D remains unclear. Germline lookup yields CDR1 SEHNR and CDR2 FQNEAQ (reference sequence). The V end lost 6 bases, the J end lost 2 bases, and 4 bases lay between the germline ends. CDR3 length equals 11 residues. The full variable domain, in which reference TRBV7-9 and TRBJ1-1 provide the parts outside the CDR3, is DTGVSQNPRHKITKRGQNVTFRCDPISEHNRLYWYRQTLGQGPEFLTYFQNEAQLEKSRLLSDRFSAERPKGSFSTLEIQRTEQGDSAMYLCASRANTEAFFGQGTRLTVV.